One sample yielded the 13 T cell receptor beta chains listed below, sequenced in a study of T-cell reconstitution after alpha-beta-depleted transplantation in children. Preparation of the TCRbeta library involved a method that used unique molecular identifiers. TCRdb ran MiXCR on the PCR reads and lists one entry per CDR3 protein. The repertoire holds roughly 500,000 distinct CDR3 sequences, with 9.5% to 15% as singletons. This specimen was PBMCs from the stem cell graft donor, taken from the stem cell graft. These receptors originate from a human donor who donated a stem cell graft to a child with combined immunodeficiency.

The genes are TRBV20-1 and TRBJ2-7; 8 bases fit TRBD1. CDR1 DFQATT and CDR2 SNEGSKA come from the germline V gene (reference sequence). V was clipped by 3 bases and J by 3 bases; unmatched bases: 16. This CDR3 spans 17 amino acids. CDR3 region: CSASGAARTGINYEQYF. CDR3 sequence (DNA): TGCAGTGCTAGCGGCGCGGCCCGGACAGGGATAAACTACGAGCAGTACTTC.

This clonotype has more than one count but fewer than ten. CDR3 in DNA: TGTGCCAGCAGCCTCGGAGGGGACAGGGTAGGGCAGTTCTTC. Translation gives CASSLGGDRVGQFF. The V call is TRBV7-2, the J call TRBJ2-1; 9 positions match TRBD1. The CDR3 totals 14 residues. Per the germline V gene, CDR1 is SGHTA and CDR2 is FQGNSA. Trimming removed 5 bases from V and 12 bases from J; junction bases left unmatched: 11.

The chain couples TRBV30 to TRBJ1-1; D possibly corresponds to TRBD1 (5 bases). The CDR3 runs to 16 residues. V shed 0 bases and J shed 0 bases, with 14 bases lying between them. The germline V gene encodes CDR1 GTSNPN and CDR2 SVGIG (reference sequence). The CDR3 DNA sequence: TGTGCCTGGAGTGTATTGGGGGTAGGGATGAACACTGAAGCTTTCTTT. Translated: CAWSVLGVGMNTEAFF.

The V and J genes are TRBV6-1 and TRBJ2-6, with TRBD1 identical over 7 bases. CDR3 length equals 16 residues. CDR1 MNHNS and CDR2 SASEGT come from the germline V gene. Trimming took 5 bases from V and 0 from J; bases not matched to a gene: 4. The CDR3 coding sequence is TGTGCCAGCAGTCCGGGACAGTACTCTGGGGCCAACGTCCTGACTTTC. Its translation: CASSPGQYSGANVLTF.

This clonotype has a count of ten or more. This rearrangement joins TRBV6-2 or TRBV6-3 to TRBJ2-7; unclear D gene. V lost 1 base and J 6 bases, leaving 7 bases between the germline ends. CDR3 length: 12 residues. Germline-derived CDR1 and CDR2 are MNHEY and SVGEGT. In DNA, the CDR3 is TGTGCCAGCAGTTACTTGTCTAGCGAGCAGTACTTC. Its protein product is CASSYLSSEQYF.

This clonotype was detected only a few times. V and J are TRBV2 and TRBJ2-1; 11 nucleotides match TRBD1. The CDR3 has 14 residues. The ends lost 5 bases at V and 9 bases at J; junction bases unmatched: 6. CDR1 is SNHLY and CDR2 is FYNNEI in the germline V gene. The CDR3 sequence: CASSLDRGQGEQFF. CDR3 in DNA: TGTGCCAGCAGTCTGGACAGGGGGCAGGGTGAGCAGTTCTTC.

The rearrangement joins TRBV5-1 to TRBJ1-4, with D unclear. The CDR3 runs to 16 residues. The V gene's germline CDR1 is SGHRS and CDR2 YFSETQ. V lost 2 bases to trimming and J lost 2 bases, with 13 bases between them. CDR3 nucleotide sequence: TGCGCCAGCAGCTTAGAAGGTGGAGGGACTAATGAAAAACTGTTTTTT. Residues: CASSLEGGGTNEKLFF.

This clonotype was seen a handful of times. The CDR3 is CAISVGQIPQETQYF. CDR3 nucleotide sequence: TGTGCCATCAGTGTGGGACAGATACCCCAAGAGACCCAGTACTTC. The gene calls are TRBV10-3 and TRBJ2-5; 7 bases agree with TRBD1. V lost 4 bases and J lost 1; bases outside the gene matches: 6. Germline V gene data show CDR1 as ENHRY and CDR2 as SYGVKD. The CDR3 runs to 15 residues.

This clonotype came up a few times. The chain employs TRBV12-5 and TRBJ2-3; D not resolved. The CDR3 contains 17 residues. Germline V gives CDR1 LGHNT, CDR2 FRNRAP. The V end was cut by 6 bases, the J end by 5 bases, with 24 bases between. CDR3 nucleotides: TGTGCTAGTGGCCGCCCCTCATGGGTAGGCTCCGGAGATACGCAGTATTTT. Amino acids: CASGRPSWVGSGDTQYF.

In this sample, this clonotype turned up once. The CDR3 sequence is CASSLRELETQYF. CDR3 coding DNA: TGTGCCAGCAGCTTAAGAGAACTGGAGACCCAGTACTTC. V gene TRBV7-7 combines with J gene TRBJ2-5; the D is unclear. Germline V CDR1 and CDR2: SSHAT, FNYEAQ (reference sequence). V was clipped by 2 bases and J by 5 bases, with 9 bases between them. CDR3 size: 13 residues.

This clonotype was counted only a few times. The J gene is TRBJ2-7, the V gene TRBV27, with no clear D. Trimming removed 3 bases from V and 2 bases from J, with 11 bases in between. The germline V gene encodes CDR1 MNHEY and CDR2 SMNVEV (reference sequence). The CDR3 length is 14 residues. The CDR3 DNA reads as TGTGCCAGCAGTTTCGGGCATGAGGCCTACGAGCAGTACTTC. It encodes CASSFGHEAYEQYF.

The gene calls are TRBV4-2 and TRBJ2-6; 11 positions match TRBD2. This CDR3 is built from 18 residues. V was clipped by 4 bases and J by 0 bases; unmatched bases: 5. Germline-derived CDR1 and CDR2 are LGHNA and YNFKEQ. CDR3 coding DNA: TGTGCCAGCAGCCTCTCGGGACTAGCGGTCTCTGGGGCCAACGTCCTGACTTTC. Its translation is CASSLSGLAVSGANVLTF.

About this clonotype: With a much larger clone just one base away, this may be a read error. The chain carries TRBV20-1 and TRBJ1-4; D is possibly TRBD1 (6 bases). Trimming shortened V by 0 bases and J by 8 bases, and 16 bases separated the two germline ends. Germline V lookup: CDR1 DFQATT, CDR2 SNEGSKA (reference sequence). The CDR3 is 15 amino acids. For the CDR3, the DNA is TGCAGTGCTAGAGACGTACAGGGATTAGAAGAAAAACTGTTTTTT. This gives the protein CSARDVQGLEEKLFF.